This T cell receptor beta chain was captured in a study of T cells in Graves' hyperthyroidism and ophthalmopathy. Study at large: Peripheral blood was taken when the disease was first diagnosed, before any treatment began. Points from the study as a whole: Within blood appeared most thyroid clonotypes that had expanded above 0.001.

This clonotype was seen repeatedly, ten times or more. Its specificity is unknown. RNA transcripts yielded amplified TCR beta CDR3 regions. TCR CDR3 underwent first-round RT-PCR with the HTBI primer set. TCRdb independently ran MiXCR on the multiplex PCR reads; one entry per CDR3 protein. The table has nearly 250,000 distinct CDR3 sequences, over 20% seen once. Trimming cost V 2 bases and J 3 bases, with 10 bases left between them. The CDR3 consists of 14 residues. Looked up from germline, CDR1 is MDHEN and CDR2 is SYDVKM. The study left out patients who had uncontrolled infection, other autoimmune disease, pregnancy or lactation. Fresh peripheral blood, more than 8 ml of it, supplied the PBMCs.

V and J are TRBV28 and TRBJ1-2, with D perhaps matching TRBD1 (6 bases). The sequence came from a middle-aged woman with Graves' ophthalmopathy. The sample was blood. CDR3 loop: CASSLGGRHYGYTF. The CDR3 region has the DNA TGTGCCAGCAGTTTAGGGGGGCGCCACTATGGCTACACCTTC.